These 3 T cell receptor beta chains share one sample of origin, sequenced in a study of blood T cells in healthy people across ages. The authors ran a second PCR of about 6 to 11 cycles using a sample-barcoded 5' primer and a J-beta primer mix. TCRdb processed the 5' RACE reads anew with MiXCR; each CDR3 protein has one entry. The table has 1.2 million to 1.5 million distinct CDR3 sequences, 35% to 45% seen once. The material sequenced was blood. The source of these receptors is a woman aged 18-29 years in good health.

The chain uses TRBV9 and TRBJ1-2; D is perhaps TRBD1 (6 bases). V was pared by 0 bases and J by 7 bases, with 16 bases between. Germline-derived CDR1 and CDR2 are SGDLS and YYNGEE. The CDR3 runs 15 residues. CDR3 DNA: TGTGCCAGCAGCGTAGCTGGGGGGCCGGAGCGTGGCTACACCTTC. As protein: CASSVAGGPERGYTF.

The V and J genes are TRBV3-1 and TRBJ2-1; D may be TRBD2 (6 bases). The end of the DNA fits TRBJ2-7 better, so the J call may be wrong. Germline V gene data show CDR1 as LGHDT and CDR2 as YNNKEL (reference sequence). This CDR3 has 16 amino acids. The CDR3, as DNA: TGTGCCAGCAGCCAAGGAGTAGCGGAGTCTAACAATGAGCAGTACTTC. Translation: CASSQGVAESNNEQYF.

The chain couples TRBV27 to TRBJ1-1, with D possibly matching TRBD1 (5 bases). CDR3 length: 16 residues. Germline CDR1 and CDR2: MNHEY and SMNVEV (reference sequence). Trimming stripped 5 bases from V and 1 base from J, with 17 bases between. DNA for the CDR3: TGTGCCAGCAGTACCCTCCAGGGTCCCAAGAACACTGAAGCTTTCTTT. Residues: CASSTLQGPKNTEAFF.